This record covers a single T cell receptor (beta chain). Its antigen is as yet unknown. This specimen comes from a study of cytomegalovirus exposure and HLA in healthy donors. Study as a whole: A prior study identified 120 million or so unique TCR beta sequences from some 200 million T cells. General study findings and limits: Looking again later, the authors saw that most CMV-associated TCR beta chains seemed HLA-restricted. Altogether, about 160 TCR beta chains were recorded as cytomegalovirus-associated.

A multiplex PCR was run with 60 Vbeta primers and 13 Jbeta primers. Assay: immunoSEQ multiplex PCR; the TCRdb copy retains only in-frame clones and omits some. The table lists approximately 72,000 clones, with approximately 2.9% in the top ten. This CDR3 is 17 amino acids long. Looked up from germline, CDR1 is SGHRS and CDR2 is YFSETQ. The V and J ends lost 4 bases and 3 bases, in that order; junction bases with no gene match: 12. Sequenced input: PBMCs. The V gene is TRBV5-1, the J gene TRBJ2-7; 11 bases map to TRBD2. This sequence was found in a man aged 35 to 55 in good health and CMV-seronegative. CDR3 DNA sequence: TGCGCCAGCAGCGTAACGACTAGCGGGGCGGCCTACTACGAGCAGTACTTC. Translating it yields CASSVTTSGAAYYEQYF.